These 4 T cell receptor beta chains were all obtained from the same sample, sequenced in a study of blood T cell repertoires in COVID-19. TCRdb's table, derived via immunoSEQ multiplex PCR, lists solely in-frame clones and lacks some. Seen here are roughly 59,000 clones, more than 75% observed once, and the top ten hold 10% to 15%. Sequences were obtained from peripheral blood. The receptor source for this set is a man at least 80 years old with acute or convalescent COVID-19.

This clone was seen only a few times. The chain uses TRBV6-5 and TRBJ1-2, with 8 positions matching TRBD1. This CDR3 region has 12 residues. CDR1 MNHEY and CDR2 SVGAGI come from the germline V gene. V shed 9 bases and J 5 bases; nucleotides not matched to a gene: 5. As DNA, the CDR3 is TGTGCCAGTGCAGGGGGCGCGTATGGCTACACCTTC. Translated, it gives CASAGGAYGYTF.

The chain is built from TRBV5-1 and TRBJ2-5; 9 bases are a match to TRBD1. Germline-derived CDR1 and CDR2 are SGHRS and YFSETQ. CDR3 length: 14 amino acids. The J segment lost 4 bases and the V segment lost 4 bases, leaving 5 bases of the junction unmatched. In nucleotides, the CDR3 is TGCGCCAGCAGCGAAGGGACAGGGAGAGAGACCCAGTACTTC. Its protein product is CASSEGTGRETQYF.

The V gene is TRBV3-1 (or the pseudogene TRBV3-2), the J gene TRBJ2-5, with TRBD2 matching 10 bases. The V segment lost 3 bases and the J segment 3 bases; nucleotides outside the gene matches: 7. The CDR3 runs 16 residues. Germline CDR1 LGHDT, CDR2 YNNKEL (reference sequence). In DNA, the CDR3 is TGTGCCAGCAGCCATGGAGCGGGGGGGCCCAAAGAGACCCAGTACTTC. Amino acids: CASSHGAGGPKETQYF.

The gene calls are TRBV6-6 and TRBJ1-5; D might be TRBD1 (6 bases). Per the germline V gene, CDR1 is MNHNY and CDR2 is SVGAGI (reference sequence). The V gene lost 7 bases and the J gene lost 6 bases, with 22 bases spanning the gap. There are 16 residues in the CDR3. The CDR3 sequence: CASIRSVGGALQPQHF. CDR3 DNA sequence: TGTGCCAGCATTCGATCAGTGGGGGGGGCGCTTCAGCCCCAGCATTTT.